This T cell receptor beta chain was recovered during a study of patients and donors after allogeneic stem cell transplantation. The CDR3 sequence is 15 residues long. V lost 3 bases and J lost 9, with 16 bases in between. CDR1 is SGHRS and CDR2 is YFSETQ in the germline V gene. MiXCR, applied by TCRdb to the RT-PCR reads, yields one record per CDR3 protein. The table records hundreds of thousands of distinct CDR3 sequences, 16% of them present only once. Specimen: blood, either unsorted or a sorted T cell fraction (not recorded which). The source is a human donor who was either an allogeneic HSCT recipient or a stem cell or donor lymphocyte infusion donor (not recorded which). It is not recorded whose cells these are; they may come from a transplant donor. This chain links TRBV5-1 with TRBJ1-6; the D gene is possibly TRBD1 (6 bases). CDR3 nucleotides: TGCGCCAGCAGCTCAGGGAGGCAGGGGACTTCACCCCTCCACTTT. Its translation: CASSSGRQGTSPLHF.